Listed below are T cell receptor beta chains from one sample, sequenced in a study of post-analysis software for immune sequencing data. TCRdb processed the PCR reads anew with MiXCR; each CDR3 protein has one entry. Of about 820,000 distinct CDR3 sequences detected, about 50% appear once; the ten largest clones hold approximately 4.5%. The specimen was blood. The receptor set was obtained from a girl aged 5-17 years with multiple sclerosis. Both conserved end residues are part of each CDR3. A D gene is named only where the DNA matches it firmly. Only some rows state a clone size, as once, few, many or a class for expanded clones.

clone size | J gene | D gene | V gene | CDR3 protein | CDR3 DNA
once | TRBJ2-1 | . | TRBV2 | CVSSDKLARGNEQFF | TGTGTCAGCAGTGACAAACTAGCAAGGGGGAATGAGCAGTTCTTC
. | TRBJ2-1 | . | TRBV20-1 | CSASVGVGGGNEQFF | TGCAGTGCCAGCGTAGGAGTAGGAGGTGGCAATGAGCAGTTCTTC
. | TRBJ2-5 | . | TRBV20-1 | CSARTPLYNEQYF | TGCAGTGCTAGGACCCCACTCTACAATGAGCAGTACTTC
. | TRBJ2-1 | TRBD2 | TRBV7-3 | CASSLTSGNHNEQFF | TGTGCCAGCAGCTTGACTAGCGGGAACCACAATGAGCAGTTCTTC
. | TRBJ2-1 | TRBD2 | TRBV12-3/TRBV12-4 | CASSFGLAGASRQFF | TGTGCCAGCAGTTTCGGTCTCGCGGGAGCGTCCCGACAGTTCTTC
. | TRBJ1-4 | . | TRBV7-8 | CASSPRTATTNEKLFF | TGTGCCAGCAGCCCCCGGACAGCGACAACTAATGAAAAACTGTTTTTT
few | TRBJ1-5 | . | TRBV5-1 | CASSPPVAYSNQPQHF | TGCGCCAGCAGCCCCCCGGTAGCTTATAGCAATCAGCCCCAGCATTTT
. | TRBJ2-1 | TRBD2 | TRBV29-1 | CSVVLAGGPQNEQFF | TGCAGCGTTGTCTTAGCGGGAGGGCCTCAAAATGAGCAGTTCTTC
. | TRBJ2-7 | . | TRBV5-1 | CASSLALGGRSSYEQYF | TGCGCCAGCAGCTTGGCGCTTGGGGGCCGATCCTCCTACGAGCAGTACTTC
. | TRBJ2-3 | TRBD1 | TRBV5-5 | CASSRTGVSDTQYF | TGTGCCAGCAGCCGGACAGGGGTTAGCGATACGCAGTATTTT
few | TRBJ2-6 | . | TRBV4-2 | CASSQGDGAGANVLTF | TGTGCCAGCAGCCAAGGCGATGGGGCTGGGGCCAACGTCCTGACTTTC
. | TRBJ2-1 | TRBD2 | TRBV6-1 | CASSEMEAGAYNEQFF | TGTGCCAGCAGTGAGATGGAAGCGGGGGCGTACAATGAGCAGTTCTTC
few | TRBJ2-3 | . | TRBV28 | CASSLPDSSSTDTQYF | TGTGCCAGCAGTTTACCCGACAGTTCCAGCACAGATACGCAGTATTTT
. | TRBJ2-7 | . | TRBV20-1 | CSAGVVDEQYF | TGCAGTGCAGGGGTCGTAGACGAGCAGTACTTC
. | TRBJ1-2 | TRBD1 | TRBV29-1 | CSVDDRGHWGTF | TGCAGCGTTGATGACAGGGGGCACTGGGGCACCTTC
. | TRBJ2-5 | . | TRBV29-1 | CSVEEVGFGTQYF | TGCAGCGTTGAAGAGGTGGGGTTCGGGACCCAGTACTTC
. | TRBJ1-2 | . | TRBV6-5 | CASSPPGRPNYGYTF | TGTGCCAGCAGTCCGCCGGGACGGCCTAACTATGGCTACACCTTC
. | TRBJ2-2 | . | TRBV11-2 | CASSPFGTLYTGELFF | TGTGCCAGCAGCCCCTTCGGGACCCTTTACACCGGGGAGCTGTTTTTT
few | TRBJ2-7 | TRBD1 | TRBV12-3/TRBV12-4 | CASGVTGNRGYEQYF | TGTGCCAGCGGTGTGACAGGGAACCGTGGATACGAGCAGTACTTC
. | TRBJ1-2 | . | TRBV12-3/TRBV12-4 | CASSPGQILAYGYTF | TGTGCCAGCAGCCCCGGACAGATACTCGCCTATGGCTACACCTTC
. | TRBJ2-7 | TRBD1 | TRBV7-9 | CASSPRDRGGYEQYF | TGTGCCAGCAGCCCCCGGGACAGGGGGGGCTACGAGCAGTACTTC
few | TRBJ2-5 | . | TRBV7-8 | CASSLRTREETQYF | TGTGCCAGCAGCTTACGTACGCGGGAAGAGACCCAGTACTTC
. | TRBJ2-7 | . | TRBV20-1 | CSARGAGLTYEQYF | TGCAGTGCTAGGGGCGCAGGGTTAACCTACGAGCAGTACTTC
. | TRBJ2-5 | . | TRBV18 | CANSPLVLALQETQYF | TGTGCCAACTCACCGCTAGTACTAGCCCTTCAAGAGACCCAGTACTTC
. | TRBJ2-1 | TRBD2 | TRBV20-1 | CSAREERGGLGEQFF | TGCAGTGCTAGGGAAGAGCGGGGGGGCCTCGGTGAGCAGTTCTTC
. | TRBJ2-1 | . | TRBV27 | CASSPRIGTRNNEQFF | TGTGCCAGCAGTCCCCGGATTGGAACGAGAAACAATGAGCAGTTCTTC
few | TRBJ2-5 | . | TRBV10-3 | CAISEGASKQYF | TGTGCCATCAGTGAGGGTGCTTCTAAGCAGTACTTC
. | TRBJ2-5 | . | TRBV12-3/TRBV12-4 | CASSPPGAGPQETQYF | TGTGCCAGCAGTCCCCCCGGGGCGGGGCCCCAAGAGACCCAGTACTTC
. | TRBJ2-4 | . | TRBV7-2 | CASSLGVPLAKNIQYF | TGTGCCAGCAGCTTAGGGGTTCCTTTGGCCAAAAACATTCAGTACTTC
. | TRBJ2-4 | . | TRBV20-1 | CSAPALDLAKNIQYF | TGCAGTGCTCCCGCACTAGATCTAGCCAAAAACATTCAGTACTTC
few | TRBJ2-1 | . | TRBV6-5 | CASSYPGANEQFF | TGTGCCAGCAGTTACCCGGGGGCGAATGAGCAGTTCTTC
few | TRBJ2-1 | . | TRBV15 | CATSRDFSLGVTYNEQFF | TGTGCCACCAGCAGAGATTTCTCCTTGGGCGTCACCTACAATGAGCAGTTCTTC
few | TRBJ2-3 | . | TRBV6-1 | CASRPPTFWGRGSTDTQYF | TGTGCCAGCCGACCCCCAACTTTTTGGGGGCGGGGAAGCACAGATACGCAGTATTTT
few | TRBJ2-5 | . | TRBV29-1 | CSVEPQGRRAQYF | TGCAGCGTTGAACCTCAGGGGCGCAGGGCCCAGTACTTC
. | TRBJ2-1 | . | TRBV7-2 | CASSLAGFREQFF | TGTGCCAGCAGCTTAGCGGGGTTCAGGGAACAGTTCTTC
. | TRBJ2-1 | . | TRBV5-5 | CASSRSRLERAYNEQFF | TGTGCCAGCAGCCGGTCTAGATTGGAGAGGGCGTACAATGAGCAGTTCTTC
. | TRBJ1-1 | . | TRBV20-1 | CSARPKGLGNTEAFF | TGCAGTGCTAGACCTAAGGGGTTGGGGAACACTGAAGCTTTCTTT
. | TRBJ2-3 | . | TRBV7-2 | CASSSGTPLDTQYF | TGTGCCAGCAGCTCAGGGACTCCTTTGGATACGCAGTATTTT
. | TRBJ2-7 | TRBD2 | TRBV13 | CASSLGPTSGSYEQYF | TGTGCCAGCAGCTTAGGCCCCACTAGCGGGAGTTATGAGCAGTACTTC
few | TRBJ2-1 | . | TRBV12-3/TRBV12-4 | CASSLGDRDEQFF | TGTGCCAGCAGTTTAGGGGACCGAGATGAGCAGTTCTTC
many | TRBJ1-2 | . | TRBV7-9 | CASSLGPVYGYTF | TGTGCCAGCAGCTTAGGGCCCGTCTATGGCTACACCTTC
. | TRBJ2-1 | TRBD2 | TRBV6-2/TRBV6-3 | CASLKFPGLVYNEQFF | TGTGCCAGCCTAAAATTCCCGGGACTAGTATACAATGAGCAGTTCTTC